This T cell receptor (beta chain) was retrieved from a study of T cells in Graves' hyperthyroidism and ophthalmopathy. General observations from the study: Ophthalmopathy was model-predicted a median roughly 6.5 months pre-onset.

Using RNA transcripts as the source, TCR beta CDR3 regions were amplified. TCR CDR3 underwent first-round RT-PCR with the HTBI primer set. TCRdb reanalysed the multiplex PCR reads using MiXCR and keeps one entry per CDR3 protein. Of about 350,000 distinct CDR3 sequences listed, 13% to 15% are singletons. Trimming removed 5 bases from V and 5 bases from J; junction bases left unmatched: 13. Germline V gene lookup returns CDR1 SGHTS and CDR2 YDEGEE. There are 16 residues in the CDR3. Among ophthalmopathy patients, the Clinical Activity Score reached at least 3, the NOSPECS grade reached at least 4, and duration remained under 3 months. PBMCs were sourced from around 10 ml fresh peripheral blood. The sample holds many counts of this clonotype. The antigen is not known.

Sequencing used blood. The chain joins TRBV5-8 to TRBJ2-7; 10 bases fit TRBD2. This TCR was recovered from a woman aged 55-70 years with Graves' ophthalmopathy. CDR3 coding DNA: TGTGCCAGCAGTTATGATCCAGCGGGAGGGCCCGACGAGCAGTACTTC. Amino acids: CASSYDPAGGPDEQYF.